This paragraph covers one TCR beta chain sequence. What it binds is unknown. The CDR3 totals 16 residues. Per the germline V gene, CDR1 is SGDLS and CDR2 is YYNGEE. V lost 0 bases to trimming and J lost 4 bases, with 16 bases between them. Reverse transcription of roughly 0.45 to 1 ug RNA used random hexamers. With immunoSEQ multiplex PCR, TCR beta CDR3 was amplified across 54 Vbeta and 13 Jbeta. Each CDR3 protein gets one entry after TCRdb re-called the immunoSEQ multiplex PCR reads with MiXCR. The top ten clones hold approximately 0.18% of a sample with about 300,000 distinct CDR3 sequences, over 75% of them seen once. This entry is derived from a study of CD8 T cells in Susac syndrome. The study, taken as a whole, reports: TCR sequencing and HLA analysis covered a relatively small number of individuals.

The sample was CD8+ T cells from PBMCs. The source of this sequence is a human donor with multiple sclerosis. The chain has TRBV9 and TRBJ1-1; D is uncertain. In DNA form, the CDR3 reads TGTGCCAGCAGCGTAGGAACGGTCGGGGTTGCCACTGAAGCTTTCTTT. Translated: CASSVGTVGVATEAFF.